The 14 T cell receptor beta chains listed next were all sequenced from one sample in a study of OX40 agonist ivuxolimab in advanced cancers. Clones were sequenced by immunoSEQ multiplex PCR, and TCRdb holds only the in-frame ones, with some missing. The data show 55,000 to 75,000 clones, with 70% to 90% seen just once and roughly 1.2% held by the top ten. The sequences come from CD4+ or CD8+ T cells sorted from blood, collected in a trial of the OX40 agonist ivuxolimab. Receptors were obtained from an adult with an advanced solid tumor such as melanoma, head and neck, liver or kidney cancer.

A single count supports this clone. V and J are TRBV29-1 and TRBJ2-5; D is perhaps TRBD1 or TRBD2 (6 bases each). CDR1 and CDR2 (germline): SQVTM, ANQGSEA. The CDR3 runs 13 residues. V lost 6 bases and J lost 4, with 15 bases in between. The CDR3 loop reads CSVYRGRIETQYF. The CDR3 DNA sequence: TGCAGCGTGTATCGGGGGCGCATAGAGACCCAGTACTTC.

Only one count was recorded for this clone. V gene TRBV10-3 combines with J gene TRBJ2-2, with D hard to call. The CDR3 runs to 13 residues. V was cut by 7 bases and J by 6 bases, with 12 bases left in between. CDR1 and CDR2 (germline): ENHRY, SYGVKD. CDR3 nucleotide sequence: TGTGCCATCAACGACCCCCGGGCCGGGGAGCTGTTTTTT. As protein: CAINDPRAGELFF.

The J gene is TRBJ1-4, the V gene TRBV5-1; D is undetermined. The germline V gene encodes CDR1 SGHRS and CDR2 YFSETQ. This CDR3 spans 13 amino acids. V lost 0 bases and J 7 bases, leaving 7 bases between the germline ends. CDR3 in DNA: TGCGCCAGCAGCTTGGACCGTTCTGAAAAACTGTTTTTT. Amino acid sequence: CASSLDRSEKLFF.

The chain recombines TRBV5-4 with TRBJ2-1; D remains ambiguous. This CDR3 contains 13 residues. V dropped 4 bases and J dropped 2 bases, with 7 bases sitting between them. Germline V gives CDR1 SGHNT, CDR2 YYREEE (reference sequence). The CDR3 region is CASSPRTYNEQFF. DNA for the CDR3: TGTGCCAGCAGCCCCCGAACCTACAATGAGCAGTTCTTC.

This chain joins TRBV6-1 and TRBJ2-3; unclear D gene. This CDR3 contains 12 residues. Germline V gene lookup returns CDR1 MNHNS and CDR2 SASEGT. The V and J ends lost 3 bases and 3 bases respectively, with 4 bases between them. CDR3 loop: CASSDLTDTQYF. CDR3 in DNA: TGTGCCAGCAGTGACCTGACAGATACGCAGTATTTT.

The chain couples TRBV5-1 to TRBJ2-2, with TRBD2 matching 7 bases. The V segment lost 4 bases and the J segment 0 bases; nucleotides outside the gene matches: 6. CDR1 SGHRS and CDR2 YFSETQ come from the germline V gene. The CDR3 runs to 16 residues. CDR3 DNA: TGCGCCAGCAGCACCTATCTAGCGGCGAACACCGGGGAGCTGTTTTTT. This codes for CASSTYLAANTGELFF.

The chain links TRBV6-1 to TRBJ2-4; TRBD1 matches at 9 bases. The CDR3 spans 16 residues. The junction had 11 bases not matched to a gene; V was cut back by 1 base and J by 10 bases. Germline values: CDR1 MNHNS, CDR2 SASEGT. CDR3 in DNA: TGTGCCAGCAGTGAAGGAATGTGGGACAGGGAATTGATTCAGTACTTC. It codes for CASSEGMWDRELIQYF.

The chain combines TRBV18 with TRBJ1-2, with TRBD1 matching over 7 bases. Germline V gene sequence: CDR1 KGHSH, CDR2 LQKENI. The CDR3 extends over 14 amino acids. Trimming removed 3 bases from V and 4 bases from J; junction bases left unmatched: 5. The DNA of the CDR3 is TGTGCCAGCTCACCCGGACAGGATCCCTATGGCTACACCTTC. Translating gives CASSPGQDPYGYTF.

This chain connects TRBV29-1 to TRBJ1-2; D not certain. Per the germline V gene, CDR1 is SQVTM and CDR2 is ANQGSEA. The CDR3 has 10 residues. Trimming cost V 6 bases and J 7 bases, with 9 bases left between them. The CDR3 sequence: CSVIEGGYTF. The DNA of the CDR3 is TGCAGCGTGATAGAGGGTGGCTACACCTTC.

This chain links TRBV5-4 with TRBJ2-2; 8 bases are shared with TRBD2. Germline loops: CDR1 SGHNT, CDR2 YYREEE (reference sequence). This CDR3 has 16 amino acids. The ends lost 5 bases at V and 1 base at J; junction bases unmatched: 7. CDR3 sequence: CASRWASGQNTGELFF. CDR3 in DNA: TGTGCCAGCAGGTGGGCTAGCGGGCAGAACACCGGGGAGCTGTTTTTT.

The V call is TRBV10-1, the J call TRBJ2-2; D is possibly TRBD1 or TRBD2 (5 bases each). This CDR3 region has 15 residues. CDR1 and CDR2 (germline): WNHNN, SYGVQD (reference sequence). Trimming shortened V by 3 bases and J by 4 bases, and 12 bases separated the two germline ends. CDR3 loop: CASSDSGHGTGELFF. CDR3 sequence (DNA): TGCGCCAGCAGTGACTCGGGGCACGGCACCGGGGAGCTGTTTTTT.

The gene calls are TRBV6-1 and TRBJ2-3, with 7 bases identical to TRBD1. The CDR3 is 14 amino acids. Losses at the gene ends were 5 bases for V and 2 bases for J; bases not matched to a gene: 4. CDR1 is MNHNS and CDR2 is SASEGT in the germline V gene. This chain's CDR3 is CASSSGGNTDTQYF. CDR3 DNA: TGTGCCAGCAGTTCAGGGGGAAACACAGATACGCAGTATTTT.

The J gene is TRBJ2-2, the V gene TRBV5-4; D is ambiguous. The germline gives CDR1 SGHNT, CDR2 YYREEE (reference sequence). V was clipped by 0 bases and J by 7 bases, with 7 bases between them. This CDR3 comprises 13 residues. The CDR3 here is CASSLDRDGELFF. The CDR3 nucleotides read TGTGCCAGCAGCTTGGACCGCGACGGGGAGCTGTTTTTT. The whole variable domain, filled in from reference TRBV5-4 and TRBJ2-2, reads ETGVTQSPTHLIKTRGQQVTLRCSSQSGHNTVSWYQQALGQGPQFIFQYYREEENGRGNFPPRFSGLQFPNYSSELNVNALELDDSALYLCASSLDRDGELFFGEGSRLTVL.

This clone is a singleton in its sample. The V and J genes are TRBV30 and TRBJ2-5; weak D call: TRBD1 (5 bases). The last part of the DNA fits TRBJ2-7 better; the J call may be wrong. Germline V CDR1 and CDR2: GTSNPN, SVGIG (reference sequence). CDR3 length: 12 amino acids. The CDR3 nucleotides are TGTGCTTTACAAGTCCAGGGTGGCGAGCAGTACTTC. Translation gives CALQVQGGEQYF.